This T cell receptor beta chain appears in the sequencing data of a study of blood T cell repertoires in COVID-19 (dated by TCRdb to 2018 to 2020). Broadly, across the study: Samples covering the acute and convalescent phases of COVID-19 were provided by collaborators in the United States, Italy and Spain. The material from the prospective study consisted of cDNA or gDNA derived from T cells, B-cell-depleted T cells, or PBMCs. The dataset comprised deeply sampled blood TCRbeta repertoires from subjects exposed to, actively infected with, or recovered from COVID-19. The repertoires were released in a freely available public database meant as a resource for research on the immune response to SARS-CoV-2. The samples were drawn from the first 160 participants of the ongoing ImmuneRACE study and from 1,254 subjects provided by 6 global collaborators. The sample metadata nearly always contained a de-identified subject ID, COVID-19 status, age in years and sex. Where available, HLA class I and class II types were taken from metadata supplied by the sample provider and were not determined by assay-based typing.

One collaborating source in Seattle enrolled patients while the patients were actively infected and followed the patients over time throughout the course of disease. The collaborating institutions used their own protocols to collect whole blood in K2EDTA tubes. Collaborator samples were shipped for TCRbeta analysis as frozen whole blood, isolated PBMCs, or DNA extracted from either sample type. Beyond this particular receptor, the publication reports: The amount of clinical and demographic metadata varied by source and participant and was provided uncurated.

The immunoSEQ Assay, a bias-controlled multiplex PCR, was used to amplify TCRbeta CDR3 regions from genomic DNA. The original methods were these. The number of nucleated cells in each sample was estimated from the amplification of reference gene primers within the assay. Sequence reads were collapsed and filtered to measure the absolute abundance of every unique TCRbeta CDR3 rearrangement. For each sample, productive Simpson clonality was calculated by taking the square root of Simpson's diversity index across productive rearrangements. The source is immuneACCESS, and TCRdb retained only in-frame sequences with V and J called. Part of the clones is not carried over; for the studies checked, unresolved V genes explain less than half of this, and the remainder is unexplained. The V and J calls and the clone size are those of that table, but D and trimming were determined from the DNA. Present in this sample are about 370,000 clones, roughly 90% of which were seen just once. Around 3% of the sample belongs to the ten largest clones.

Turning to this clone: No cognate antigen has been identified for it. No base qualities exist here, and no much larger clone lies one base off it.

Input material: peripheral blood. The TCR originated in a woman aged 25 to 45 with COVID-19, enrolled during active disease.

The CDR3 protein is CATIPPQGSYEQYF. The nucleotide sequence reads TGTGCCACCATACCGCCACAGGGCTCCTACGAGCAGTACTTC. This receptor chain uses TRBV28 and TRBJ2-7; possibly the D gene is TRBD1, per 6 matching bases. The trim is 10 bases for V and 0 bases for J, with a gap of 16 bases between the germline ends. The CDR3, from cysteine to phenylalanine, totals 14 residues. Only the CDR3 portion is preserved as DNA: 42 bases, with reading frame beginning at the first base. CDR1 MDHEN and CDR2 SYDVKM were looked up in the germline V gene.